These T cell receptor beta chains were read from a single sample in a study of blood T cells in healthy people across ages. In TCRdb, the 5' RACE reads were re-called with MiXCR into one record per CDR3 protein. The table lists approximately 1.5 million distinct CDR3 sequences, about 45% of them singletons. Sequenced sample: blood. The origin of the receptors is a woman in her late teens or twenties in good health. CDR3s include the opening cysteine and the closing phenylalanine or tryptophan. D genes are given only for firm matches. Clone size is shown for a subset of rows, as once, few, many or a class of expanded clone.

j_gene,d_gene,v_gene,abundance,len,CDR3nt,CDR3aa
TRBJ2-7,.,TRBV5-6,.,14,TGTGCCAGCAGCTTGGGGGTTAAGGGAGTCGAGCAGTACTTC,CASSLGVKGVEQYF
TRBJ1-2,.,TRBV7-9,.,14,TGTGCCAGCAGCTTAGCCGACAGGATAATGGGCTACACCTTC,CASSLADRIMGYTF
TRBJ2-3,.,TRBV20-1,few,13,TGCAGTGCTAGACGGGGGAGGTCAGATACGCAGTATTTT,CSARRGRSDTQYF
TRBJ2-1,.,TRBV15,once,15,TGTGCCACCAGCAGAGATATGCAGGGGCAGAGTGAGCAGTTCTTC,CATSRDMQGQSEQFF
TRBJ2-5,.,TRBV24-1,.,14,TGTGCCACCAGTGACCCTCGAGGATTCAATGAGCAGTACTTC,CATSDPRGFNEQYF
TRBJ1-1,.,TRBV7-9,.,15,TGTGCCAGCAGCTTTCCCGGGGGAATTAACACTGAAGCTTTCTTT,CASSFPGGINTEAFF
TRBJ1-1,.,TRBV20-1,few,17,TGCAGTGCTAGTCGCCGCGCGTGGAGCACTTGGAACACTGAAGCTTTCTTT,CSASRRAWSTWNTEAFF
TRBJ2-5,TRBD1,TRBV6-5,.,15,TGTGCCAGCAGTTACTCGACGGGGACAGCCAGGGAGCAGTACTTC,CASSYSTGTAREQYF
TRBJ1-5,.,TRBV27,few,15,TGTGCCAGCAGTTTATCGGGGGTGGGCAATCAGCCCCAGCATTTT,CASSLSGVGNQPQHF
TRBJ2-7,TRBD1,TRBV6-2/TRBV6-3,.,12,TGTGCCACCCGGGACAGGGGGGACGAGCAGTACTTC,CATRDRGDEQYF
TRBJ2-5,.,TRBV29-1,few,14,TGCAGCGTTGAAGCTTGGGGACGTGGGGAGACCCAGTACTTC,CSVEAWGRGETQYF
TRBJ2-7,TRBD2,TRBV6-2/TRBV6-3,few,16,TGTGCCAGCAGTTACTTTGGGCGGGAGCGAGTGGACGAGCAGTACTTC,CASSYFGRERVDEQYF
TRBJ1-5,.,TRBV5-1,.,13,TGCGCCCGCAGCTTCAGCGTTAATCAGCCCCAGCATTTT,CARSFSVNQPQHF
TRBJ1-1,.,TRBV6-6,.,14,TGTGCCAGCAGTAAGCCAGGCCGGGACACTGAAGCTTTCTTT,CASSKPGRDTEAFF
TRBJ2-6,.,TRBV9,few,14,TGTGCCAGCAGCGTAGTACCCGGGGCCAACGTCCTGACTTTC,CASSVVPGANVLTF
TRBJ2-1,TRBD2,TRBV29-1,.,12,TGCAGCGTTCGCGGGGGAGGCAATGAGCAGTTCTTC,CSVRGGGNEQFF
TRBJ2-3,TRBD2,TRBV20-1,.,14,TGCAGTGCCCGACTAGCCTTGGGGAGAAATACGCAGTATTTT,CSARLALGRNTQYF
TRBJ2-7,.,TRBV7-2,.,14,TGTGCCAGCAGCTTAGGCCCCTATGGCGCCGAGCAGTACTTC,CASSLGPYGAEQYF
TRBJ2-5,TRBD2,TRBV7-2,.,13,TGTGCCAGCAGCGAAAGAATTGCGGGGGAGCAGTACTTC,CASSERIAGEQYF
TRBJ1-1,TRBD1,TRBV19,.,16,TGTGCCAGTAGTATTGAGGGGGCAGGTATGAACACTGAAGCTTTCTTT,CASSIEGAGMNTEAFF
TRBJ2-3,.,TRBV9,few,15,TGTGCCAGCGGGGGGCCTAGCGTCGTCACAGATACGCAGTATTTT,CASGGPSVVTDTQYF
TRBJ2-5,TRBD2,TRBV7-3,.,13,TGTGCCAGCAGCCTGACTAGCGGGAATGAGCAGTACTTC,CASSLTSGNEQYF
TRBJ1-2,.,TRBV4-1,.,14,TGCGCCAGCAGCCAAGATCTTAACCCCCGGGGCTACACCTTC,CASSQDLNPRGYTF
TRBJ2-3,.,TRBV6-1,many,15,TGTGCCAGCAGCCCCCCAGGGGAAGACACAGATACGCAGTATTTT,CASSPPGEDTDTQYF
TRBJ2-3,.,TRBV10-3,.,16,TGTGCCATCAGTGAGTCGGCGCGGAACAAGGCAGATACGCAGTATTTT,CAISESARNKADTQYF
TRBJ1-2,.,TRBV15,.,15,TGTGCCACCAGCAGACTAAGGCAGGGAGAAGATGGCTACACCTTC,CATSRLRQGEDGYTF
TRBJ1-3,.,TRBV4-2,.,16,TGTGCCAGCAGCCAAGCCGCCGGGAGTATGGGAAACACCATATATTTT,CASSQAAGSMGNTIYF
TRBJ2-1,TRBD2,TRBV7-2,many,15,TGTGCCAGCAGCTTACCGGGAGGGGCATTAAATGAGCAGTTCTTC,CASSLPGGALNEQFF
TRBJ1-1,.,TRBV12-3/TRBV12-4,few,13,TGTGCCAGCATGGAACAGTCGAACACTGAAGCTTTCTTT,CASMEQSNTEAFF
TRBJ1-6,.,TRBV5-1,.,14,TGCGCCAGCAGCTTGGGGGAGAGGAATTCACCCCTCCACTTT,CASSLGERNSPLHF
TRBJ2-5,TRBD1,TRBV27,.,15,TGTGCCAGCAGTTCAGGACAGGGGATGGCGGGGGAGCAGTACTTC,CASSSGQGMAGEQYF
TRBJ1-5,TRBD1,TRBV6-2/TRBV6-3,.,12,TGTGCCACCCGGGACAGGAATCAGCCCCAGCATTTT,CATRDRNQPQHF
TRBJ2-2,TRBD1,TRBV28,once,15,TGTGCCAGCAGCCTCCCGGGACAGGGGGCCTGGGAGCTGTTTTTT,CASSLPGQGAWELFF
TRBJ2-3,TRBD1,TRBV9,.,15,TGTGCCAGCAGCGTCACGGGACAGCTCACAGATACGCAGTATTTT,CASSVTGQLTDTQYF
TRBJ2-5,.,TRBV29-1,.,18,TGCAGCGTTGAAGACCGACCAGCGACGGACAATAAAGGAGAGACCCAGTACTTC,CSVEDRPATDNKGETQYF
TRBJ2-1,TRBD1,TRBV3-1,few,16,TGTGCCAGCAGCAACCCCAACCCCGACAGGGGTAGTGAGCAGTTCTTC,CASSNPNPDRGSEQFF
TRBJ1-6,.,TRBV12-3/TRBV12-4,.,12,TGTGCCAGCAGTGGCCTCGGGTCACCCCTCCACTTT,CASSGLGSPLHF
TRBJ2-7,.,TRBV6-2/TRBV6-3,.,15,TGTGCCAGCAGTTACGGGAAGAGCTCCTACAATGAGCAGTACTTC,CASSYGKSSYNEQYF
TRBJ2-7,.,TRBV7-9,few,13,TGTGCCAGCAGCTTAGCGACGCGTTACGAGCAGTACTTC,CASSLATRYEQYF
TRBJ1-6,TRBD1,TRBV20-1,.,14,TGCAGTGCTAGAGAATCTGCAGGGGGAAGACCCCTCCACTTT,CSARESAGGRPLHF
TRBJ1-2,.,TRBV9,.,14,TGTGCCACTTCGCCGGGAGGGAGGTACTATGGCTACACCTTC,CATSPGGRYYGYTF
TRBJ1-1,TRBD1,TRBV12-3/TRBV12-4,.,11,TGTGCCAGCAGGTGGGACAGTGAAGCTTTCTTT,CASRWDSEAFF
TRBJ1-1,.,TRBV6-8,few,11,TGTGCCAGCAGTAGTCTAACTGAAGCTTTCTTT,CASSSLTEAFF